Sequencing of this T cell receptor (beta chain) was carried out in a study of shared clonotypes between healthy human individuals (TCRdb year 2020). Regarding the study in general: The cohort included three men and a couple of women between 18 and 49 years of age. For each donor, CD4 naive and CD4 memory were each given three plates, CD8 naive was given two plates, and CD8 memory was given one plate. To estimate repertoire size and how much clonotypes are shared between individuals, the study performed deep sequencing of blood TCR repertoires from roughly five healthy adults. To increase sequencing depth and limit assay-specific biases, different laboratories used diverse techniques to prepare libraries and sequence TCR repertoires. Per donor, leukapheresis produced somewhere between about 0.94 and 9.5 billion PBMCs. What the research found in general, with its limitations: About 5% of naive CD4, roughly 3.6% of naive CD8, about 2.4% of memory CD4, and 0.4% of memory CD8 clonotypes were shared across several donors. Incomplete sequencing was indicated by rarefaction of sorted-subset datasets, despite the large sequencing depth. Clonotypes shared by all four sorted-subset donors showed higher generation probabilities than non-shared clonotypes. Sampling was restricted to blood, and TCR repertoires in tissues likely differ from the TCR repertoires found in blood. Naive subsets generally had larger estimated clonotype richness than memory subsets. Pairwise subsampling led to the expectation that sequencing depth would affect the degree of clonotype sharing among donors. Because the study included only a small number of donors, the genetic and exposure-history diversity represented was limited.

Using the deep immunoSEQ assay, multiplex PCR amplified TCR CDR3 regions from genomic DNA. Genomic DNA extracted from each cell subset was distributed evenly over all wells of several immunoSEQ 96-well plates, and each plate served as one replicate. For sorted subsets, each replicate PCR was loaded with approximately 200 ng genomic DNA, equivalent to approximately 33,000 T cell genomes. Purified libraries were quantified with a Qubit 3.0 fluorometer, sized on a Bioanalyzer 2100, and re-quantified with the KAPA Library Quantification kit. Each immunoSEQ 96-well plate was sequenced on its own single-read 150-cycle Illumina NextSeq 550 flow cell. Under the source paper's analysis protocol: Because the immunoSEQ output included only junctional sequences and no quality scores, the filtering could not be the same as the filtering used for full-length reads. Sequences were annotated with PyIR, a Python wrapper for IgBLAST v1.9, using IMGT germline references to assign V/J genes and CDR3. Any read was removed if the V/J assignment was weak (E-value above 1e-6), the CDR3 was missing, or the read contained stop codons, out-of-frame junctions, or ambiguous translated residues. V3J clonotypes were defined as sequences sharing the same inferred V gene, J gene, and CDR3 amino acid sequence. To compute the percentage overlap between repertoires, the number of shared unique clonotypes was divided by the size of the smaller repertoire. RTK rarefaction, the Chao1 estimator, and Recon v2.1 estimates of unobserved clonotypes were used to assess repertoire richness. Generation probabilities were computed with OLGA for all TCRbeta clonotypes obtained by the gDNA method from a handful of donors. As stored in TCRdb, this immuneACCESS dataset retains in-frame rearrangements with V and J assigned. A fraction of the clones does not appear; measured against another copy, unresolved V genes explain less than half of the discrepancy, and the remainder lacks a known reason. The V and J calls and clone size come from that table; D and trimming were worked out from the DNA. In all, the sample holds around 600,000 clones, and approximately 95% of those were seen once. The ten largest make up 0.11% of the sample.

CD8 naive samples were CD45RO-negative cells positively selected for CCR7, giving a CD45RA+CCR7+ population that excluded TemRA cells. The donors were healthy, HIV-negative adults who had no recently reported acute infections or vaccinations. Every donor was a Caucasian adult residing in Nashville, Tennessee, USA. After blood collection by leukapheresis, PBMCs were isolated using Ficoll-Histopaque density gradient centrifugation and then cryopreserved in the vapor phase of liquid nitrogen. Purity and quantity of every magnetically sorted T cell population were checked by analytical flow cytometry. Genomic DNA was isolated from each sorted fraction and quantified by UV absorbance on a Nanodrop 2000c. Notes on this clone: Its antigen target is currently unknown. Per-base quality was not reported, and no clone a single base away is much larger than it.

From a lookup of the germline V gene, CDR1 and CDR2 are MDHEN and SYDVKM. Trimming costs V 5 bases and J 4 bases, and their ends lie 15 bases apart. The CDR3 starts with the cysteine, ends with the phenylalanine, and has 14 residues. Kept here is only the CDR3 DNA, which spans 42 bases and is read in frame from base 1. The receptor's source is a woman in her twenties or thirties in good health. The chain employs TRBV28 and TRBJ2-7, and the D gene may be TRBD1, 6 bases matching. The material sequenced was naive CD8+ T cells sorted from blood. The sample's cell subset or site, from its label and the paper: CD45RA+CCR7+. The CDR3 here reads CASSPRQETYEQYF. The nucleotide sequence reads TGTGCCAGCAGTCCCCGACAGGAGACTTACGAGCAGTACTTC.